The 16 T cell receptor beta chains below all came from one sample that was sequenced in a study of blood T cell repertoires in COVID-19. TCRdb's table, derived via immunoSEQ multiplex PCR, lists solely in-frame clones and lacks some. The sample carries some 86,000 clones, around 93% recorded once. Material: peripheral blood. These TCRs come from a human donor with active COVID-19. The donor label of this sample is uncertain.

This sequence joins TRBV6-1 and TRBJ1-4; TRBD1 aligns across 8 bases. V dropped 3 bases and J dropped 8; count of bases not matched to a gene: 2. Germline-derived CDR1 and CDR2 are MNHNS and SASEGT. The CDR3 contains 13 residues. The CDR3 nucleotides are TGTGCCAGCAGTGAGTACAGGGGGGAAAAACTGTTTTTT. Residues: CASSEYRGEKLFF.

The rearrangement links TRBV2 to TRBJ2-3, with D tentatively TRBD2 (5 bases). V lost 4 bases to trimming and J lost 5 bases, with 10 bases between them. The CDR3 is 13 amino acids. Germline loops: CDR1 SNHLY, CDR2 FYNNEI. The DNA for the CDR3 is TGTGCCAGCAGTGGCCAGGCGGGAGATACGCAGTATTTT. It codes for CASSGQAGDTQYF.

The chain recombines TRBV2 with TRBJ2-4; 9 bases match TRBD1. CDR1 and CDR2 from the germline V gene are SNHLY and FYNNEI. The V and J ends lost 6 bases and 0 bases, in that order; junction bases with no gene match: 0. The CDR3 contains 14 residues. CDR3 nucleotide sequence: TGTGCCAGCAGGGACAGGGGAGCCAAAAACATTCAGTACTTC. It specifies CASRDRGAKNIQYF. Supplemented by reference TRBV2 and TRBJ2-4, the full variable domain reads EPEVTQTPSHQVTQMGQEVILRCVPISNHLYFYWYRQILGQKVEFLVSFYNNEISEKSEIFDDQFSVERPDGSNFTLKIRSTKLEDSAMYFCASRDRGAKNIQYFGAGTRLSVL.

The chain couples TRBV5-5 to TRBJ1-1, with TRBD1 identical over 7 bases. Trimming at V came to 1 base and at J to 8 bases, leaving 5 bases not matched to a gene. The CDR3 loop spans 13 amino acids. The germline V gene encodes CDR1 SGHKS and CDR2 YYEKEE (reference sequence). CDR3 DNA sequence: TGTGCCAGCAGCTTGTTTGAGGGGGCCGAAGCTTTCTTT. This translates into CASSLFEGAEAFF.

The rearrangement joins TRBV7-2 to TRBJ2-2, with TRBD1 matching over 11 bases. Germline values: CDR1 SGHTA, CDR2 FQGNSA. The CDR3 runs 15 residues. V was clipped by 5 bases and J by 6 bases; unmatched bases: 5. CDR3 bases: TGTGCCAGCAGCCCGGGACAGGGGGGGGCCGGGGAGCTGTTTTTT. Translation gives CASSPGQGGAGELFF.

This sequence joins TRBV5-5 and TRBJ1-4; TRBD1 is a possible D gene (6 bases). Per germline, CDR1 SGHKS and CDR2 YYEKEE (reference sequence). V lost 4 bases to trimming and J lost 4 bases, with 14 bases between them. The CDR3 has 15 residues. The CDR3 here is CASSLRGSLNEKLFF. The CDR3 region has the DNA TGTGCCAGCAGCCTGAGGGGGAGCCTTAATGAAAAACTGTTTTTT.

The V gene is TRBV14, the J gene TRBJ2-1, with 11 bases that match TRBD1. Trimming cost V 4 bases and J 6 bases; bases outside gene matches: 11. From germline, CDR1 is SGHDN and CDR2 FVKESK. There are 17 residues in the CDR3. The CDR3 spells CASSPPLGQGAANEQFF. In nucleotides, the CDR3 is TGTGCCAGCAGCCCCCCCTTAGGACAGGGGGCGGCCAATGAGCAGTTCTTC.

This chain connects TRBV3-1 (or the pseudogene TRBV3-2) to TRBJ2-1; D is possibly TRBD1 (5 bases). The CDR3 has 13 amino acids. Looked up from germline, CDR1 is LGHDT and CDR2 is YNNKEL (reference sequence). V lost 3 bases to trimming and J lost 9 bases, with 12 bases between them. This CDR3 is CASSQGLGVEQFF. CDR3 sequence (DNA): TGTGCCAGCAGCCAGGGGCTAGGGGTTGAGCAGTTCTTC.

The chain has TRBV4-3 and TRBJ2-4; 7 positions agree with TRBD2. This CDR3 has 12 residues. V gave up 8 bases and J gave up 3 bases; unmatched junction bases: 1. Per the germline V gene, CDR1 is LGHNA and CDR2 is YSLEER. This chain's CDR3 is CASRGDKNIQYF. Written as DNA, the CDR3 is TGCGCCAGCCGGGGGGACAAAAACATTCAGTACTTC.

The rearrangement uses TRBV11-2 and TRBJ2-2; possibly TRBD2 for D (5 bases). Per the germline V gene, CDR1 is SGHAT and CDR2 is FQNNGV. This CDR3 region has 14 residues. Trimming pared 6 bases from V and 4 bases from J, leaving 12 bases between. The CDR3 loop reads CASRPEGITGELFF. The CDR3 DNA reads TGTGCCAGCAGACCTGAGGGTATCACCGGGGAGCTGTTTTTT.

The chain links TRBV5-5 to TRBJ1-4; D not certain. This CDR3 region has 14 residues. Trimming stripped 1 base from V and 0 bases from J, with 4 bases between. The germline gives CDR1 SGHKS, CDR2 YYEKEE (reference sequence). The CDR3 here is CASSLTATNEKLFF. Written as DNA, the CDR3 is TGTGCCAGCAGCTTGACTGCAACTAATGAAAAACTGTTTTTT. The entire variable domain, with the rest obtained from reference TRBV5-5 and TRBJ1-4, is as follows: DAGVTQSPTHLIKTRGQQVTLRCSPISGHKSVSWYQQVLGQGPQFIFQYYEKEERGRGNFPDRFSARQFPNYSSELNVNALLLGDSALYLCASSLTATNEKLFFGSGTQLSVL.

The chain has TRBV18 and TRBJ2-1; unclear D gene. The CDR3 is 14 amino acids. Germline V gene sequence: CDR1 KGHSH, CDR2 LQKENI. The V gene lost 0 bases and the J gene lost 6 bases, with 9 bases spanning the gap. CDR3 in amino acids: CASSPPPGGNEQFF. DNA of the CDR3: TGTGCCAGCTCACCACCTCCCGGCGGCAATGAGCAGTTCTTC.

The chain couples TRBV4-1 to TRBJ2-1, with 7 bases that match TRBD1. V gave up 6 bases and J gave up 4 bases; unmatched junction bases: 12. Germline V gene data show CDR1 as MGHRA and CDR2 as YSYEKL. This CDR3 comprises 16 residues. This chain's CDR3 is CASRHDSRGSYNEQFF. The CDR3 nucleotides read TGCGCCAGCAGGCATGATTCCAGGGGGTCTTACAATGAGCAGTTCTTC.

This clone appeared a single time. V and J are TRBV19 and TRBJ1-5; D not resolved. Germline V CDR1 and CDR2: LNHDA, SQIVND (reference sequence). CDR3 size: 13 residues. V lost 5 bases and J 4 bases, leaving 9 bases between the germline ends. The CDR3 nucleotides read TGTGCCAGTAGTTCGGGTGATAATCAGCCCCAGCATTTT. It translates to CASSSGDNQPQHF.

The chain links TRBV5-8 to TRBJ2-3; D is possibly TRBD1 (6 bases). Between the trimmed V and J ends, which lost 5 bases and 0 bases, there was a span of 16 bases. CDR3 length equals 16 residues. CDR1 and CDR2 (germline): SGHTS, YDEGEE. In nucleotides, the CDR3 is TGTGCCAGCAGTTATGGGACATCTCTTAGCACAGATACGCAGTATTTT. This encodes CASSYGTSLSTDTQYF.

In this sample, this clone turned up a few times. The chain joins TRBV6-6 to TRBJ1-6; the match to TRBD1 covers 8 bases. The V gene's germline CDR1 is MNHNY and CDR2 SVGAGI (reference sequence). The V gene end was trimmed by 5 bases and the J gene end by 6 bases; junction bases not matched to a gene: 9. The CDR3 has 16 amino acids. The CDR3 is CASSAYSTGVNSPLHF. The CDR3 DNA sequence: TGTGCCAGCAGTGCATATTCGACAGGGGTTAATTCACCCCTCCACTTT.